This T cell receptor beta chain was sequenced during a study of CD8 T cells in Susac syndrome. The study's findings and limits: The total CD8+ repertoires yielded 15 to 20 Susac-specific public clones and the CD8+ TEMRA repertoires yielded about 5.

Germline CDR1 and CDR2: SGDLS and YYNGEE. J was trimmed by 3 bases and V by 0 bases; bases with no gene match: 6. The CDR3 loop spans 16 amino acids. As regards this clonotype: The antigen is not known.

About 0.45 to 1 ug RNA was reverse transcribed with random hexamers. One entry per CDR3 protein results from TCRdb running MiXCR on the immunoSEQ multiplex PCR reads. The table has about 110,000 distinct CDR3 sequences, roughly 95% seen once; the top ten hold 0.4% to 0.5%. What was sequenced was CD8+ T cells from PBMCs. V and J are TRBV9 and TRBJ2-1, with 7 bases lining up with TRBD2. The sequence was obtained from a human donor with Susac syndrome. CDR3 nucleotide sequence: TGTGCCAGCAGCGTAGCGAGGCTAGCGGACTACAATGAGCAGTTCTTC. It specifies CASSVARLADYNEQFF. The full variable domain, completed using reference TRBV9 and TRBJ2-1, is DSGVTQTPKHLITATGQRVTLRCSPRSGDLSVYWYQQSLDQGLQFLIQYYNGEERAKGNILERFSAQQFPDLHSELNLSSLELGDSALYFCASSVARLADYNEQFFGPGTRLTVL.